This paragraph reports one T cell receptor (beta chain). With 4 bases removed from V and 2 bases from J, the gap between germline ends came to 13 bases. The CDR3 consists of 15 residues. Template switching added a universal primer site, and cDNA bore unique molecular identifiers. From the 5' RACE reads, TCRdb called clonotypes with MiXCR, one entry per CDR3 protein. This table holds 450,000 to 600,000 distinct CDR3 sequences, around 24% found once. This entry comes from a study of identical twins. These data were also reused for a study on yellow fever vaccine responses in identical twins.

The chain carries TRBV12-3 or TRBV12-4 and TRBJ2-3; either TRBD1 or TRBD2 may supply D (5 bases each). Sequences were obtained from CD4+ T cells sorted from blood. This TCR derives from a woman aged 18-29 years in good health. CDR3 region: CASSSVPGTTDTQYF. The CDR3 nucleotides are TGTGCCAGCAGTTCCGTCCCCGGGACCACAGATACGCAGTATTTT.